What follows describes a single T cell receptor beta chain. Its specificity is unknown. Just one base apart from a much larger clone, this may be a read error. The data were taken from a study of CD8 T cells in ankylosing spondylitis. Findings and caveats of the study: Some of the motif variants had earlier been found in reactive arthritis patients' fluid and blood. Among TCR beta sequences, a motif of about 8 highly homologous variants appeared characteristic of ankylosing spondylitis blood. The authors reported significant enrichment of disease-linked clones in matched ankylosing spondylitis synovial fluid.

Generation of TCR beta libraries employed quantitative 5'-RACE incorporating molecular barcodes. TCRdb independently ran MiXCR on the 5' RACE reads; one entry per CDR3 protein. The sample consists of 200,000 to 300,000 distinct CDR3 sequences, over 9.5% of them appearing once. CDR3 length equals 14 residues. V was trimmed by 0 bases and J by 5 bases, leaving 14 bases between them. CDR1 DFQATT and CDR2 SNEGSKA come from the germline V gene (reference sequence). The genes are TRBV20-1 and TRBJ2-7; D may be TRBD1 (6 bases). The TCR sequence derives from a male donor with ankylosing spondylitis or in good health (not recorded which). The specimen was blood, either unsorted or a sorted T cell fraction (not recorded which). In DNA form, the CDR3 reads TGCAGTGCTAGAGATCTAACAGGGCACCACGAGCAGTACTTC. Protein product: CSARDLTGHHEQYF.